A selection of T cell receptor beta chains follows, all from one sample in a study of T cell repertoires in cytomegalovirus infection. Their antigens are not known. Using its own MiXCR run on the reads, TCRdb lists one record per CDR3 protein. The sample lists about 920,000 distinct CDR3 sequences; roughly 30% were seen once. The specimen comprised cultured CD8+ T cells from PBMCs, sampled from culture after CMV antigen stimulation. The source of these receptors is a human donor in good health (CMV status not recorded). Some clones in this sample may be carry-over from other donors' samples. Both conserved end residues are part of each CDR3. The D gene is left open where the match is weak. Expanded clones are given a class, and other clones once, few, many or no size at all.

>NA|NA|TRBJ1-6|14|TRBV19
CASSMAFGRTPLHF
TGTGCCAGTAGTATGGCCTTCGGGCGGACACCCCTCCACTTT
>NA|NA|TRBJ2-5|13|TRBV7-9
CASSPLKRETQYF
TGTGCCAGCAGCCCCTTGAAGCGGGAGACCCAGTACTTC
>NA|TRBD1|TRBJ1-1|15|TRBV12-3/TRBV12-4
CASSWGRGQLHEAFF
TGTGCCAGCAGTTGGGGCAGGGGGCAGTTGCATGAAGCTTTCTTT
>NA|NA|TRBJ1-1|16|TRBV6-2/TRBV6-3
CASSPDKALMNTEAFF
TGTGCCAGCAGCCCAGACAAAGCTCTTATGAACACTGAAGCTTTCTTT
>few|NA|TRBJ2-2|15|TRBV2
CAPRLWTRGTGELFF
TGTGCCCCCCGTCTTTGGACCCGTGGGACCGGGGAGCTGTTTTTT
>few|NA|TRBJ2-1|13|TRBV6-6
CAIPGLSYNEQFF
TGTGCCATCCCGGGCCTTTCCTACAATGAGCAGTTCTTC
>few|NA|TRBJ2-3|12|TRBV6-1
CASSPASDTQYF
TGTGCCAGCAGCCCTGCTTCGGATACGCAGTATTTT
>NA|TRBD1|TRBJ2-1|16|TRBV6-1
CASSPGTGFVYNEQFF
TGTGCCAGCAGCCCCGGGACAGGGTTCGTTTACAATGAGCAGTTCTTC
>NA|TRBD2|TRBJ2-1|17|TRBV7-4
CASSLIRASGGYNEQFF
TGTGCCAGCAGCTTAATCAGGGCTAGCGGGGGATACAATGAGCAGTTCTTC
>few|TRBD2|TRBJ2-3|18|TRBV11-2
CASSPRVAGLISTDTQYF
TGTGCCAGCAGCCCCCGGGTAGCGGGGCTTATTAGCACAGATACGCAGTATTTT
>many|NA|TRBJ2-1|15|TRBV6-1
CASSERGLGYNEQFF
TGTGCCAGCAGTGAACGGGGGTTGGGCTACAATGAGCAGTTCTTC
>NA|NA|TRBJ1-4|14|TRBV7-6
CASSLSGMDEKLFF
TGTGCCAGCAGTCTATCAGGGATGGATGAAAAACTGTTTTTT
>many|TRBD2|TRBJ2-3|16|TRBV7-8
CASSLLAGFSTDTQYF
TGTGCCAGCAGCCTCCTAGCGGGGTTTAGCACAGATACGCAGTATTTT
>few|NA|TRBJ1-2|15|TRBV10-3
CAISEGDVGAWGYTF
TGTGCCATCAGTGAGGGAGATGTCGGCGCATGGGGCTACACCTTC
>few|NA|TRBJ1-2|15|TRBV29-1
CSVDGQAPGGYGYTF
TGCAGCGTTGACGGACAAGCCCCCGGCGGCTATGGCTACACCTTC
>NA|NA|TRBJ1-1|14|TRBV19
CASSERMHSTEAFF
TGTGCCAGTAGTGAGAGGATGCACAGCACTGAAGCTTTCTTT
>NA|TRBD1|TRBJ2-1|17|TRBV29-1
CSVVGLPGQGALNEQFF
TGCAGCGTTGTCGGTTTACCGGGACAGGGGGCCCTCAATGAGCAGTTCTTC
>NA|NA|TRBJ1-2|12|TRBV14
CASSQELAGYTF
TGTGCCAGCAGCCAAGAATTGGCTGGCTACACCTTC
>NA|TRBD1|TRBJ1-2|15|TRBV20-1
CSARDVEGAGYGYTF
TGCAGTGCTAGAGATGTGGAGGGGGCCGGCTATGGCTACACCTTC
>NA|TRBD2|TRBJ2-3|15|TRBV27
CASSLGGRNTDTQYF
TGTGCCAGCAGTCTGGGGGGGAGAAACACAGATACGCAGTATTTT
>NA|NA|TRBJ2-1|12|TRBV4-1
CASSQTLNEQFF
TGCGCCAGCAGCCAAACTTTAAATGAGCAGTTCTTC
>NA|TRBD1|TRBJ2-3|15|TRBV2
CASRGTGDNTDTQYF
TGTGCCAGCAGGGGGACAGGGGATAACACAGATACGCAGTATTTT
>NA|TRBD1|TRBJ2-3|18|TRBV6-2/TRBV6-3
CASSPLGQGTFGTDTQYF
TGTGCCAGCAGTCCCCTGGGACAGGGAACTTTCGGTACAGATACGCAGTATTTT
>NA|TRBD2|TRBJ2-1|14|TRBV7-8
CASSLRDYDNEQFF
TGTGCCAGCAGCTTACGGGACTACGACAATGAGCAGTTCTTC
>NA|NA|TRBJ1-3|17|TRBV6-6
CASSYRPGGKSGNTIYF
TGTGCCAGCAGTTACCGCCCCGGGGGAAAAAGTGGAAACACCATATATTTT
>NA|NA|TRBJ1-1|15|TRBV6-5
CASSYSKRANTEAFF
TGTGCCAGCAGTTACTCGAAACGGGCGAACACTGAAGCTTTCTTT
>few|TRBD2|TRBJ2-2|12|TRBV27
CASIGGSGELFF
TGTGCCAGCATCGGGGGGTCAGGGGAGCTGTTTTTT
>NA|NA|TRBJ2-7|12|TRBV12-5
CASGLITDEQYF
TGTGCTAGTGGTTTGATAACGGACGAGCAGTACTTC
>few|TRBD1|TRBJ1-2|16|TRBV12-5
CASGLITGTGRIGYTF
TGTGCTAGTGGTTTGATTACCGGGACAGGGAGGATTGGCTACACCTTC
>NA|TRBD1|TRBJ2-1|14|TRBV29-1
CSVEDRVTYNEQFF
TGCAGCGTAGAGGACAGGGTTACCTACAATGAGCAGTTCTTC
>few|TRBD1|TRBJ1-6|11|TRBV7-9
CASRSRGLLHF
TGTGCCAGCAGATCGAGGGGGCTCCTCCACTTT
>once|TRBD2|TRBJ2-3|17|TRBV28
CASSFPGLAASTDTQYF
TGTGCCAGCAGTTTTCCGGGACTAGCGGCTAGCACAGATACGCAGTATTTT
>NA|NA|TRBJ2-1|14|TRBV2
CASSARQRINEQFF
TGTGCCAGCAGTGCAAGACAGCGCATAAATGAGCAGTTCTTC
>few|NA|TRBJ1-2|15|TRBV6-1
CASSEWGASNYGYTF
TGTGCCAGCAGTGAATGGGGGGCTTCGAACTATGGCTACACCTTC
>many|TRBD1|TRBJ1-1|15|TRBV6-1
CASSLGQGANTEAFF
TGTGCCAGCAGTCTCGGGCAGGGGGCGAACACTGAAGCTTTCTTT
>NA|TRBD1|TRBJ2-1|15|TRBV7-6
CASSRDRVLYNEQFF
TGTGCCAGCAGTAGGGACAGGGTCCTTTACAATGAGCAGTTCTTC
>NA|TRBD1|TRBJ1-5|16|TRBV24-1
CATSAAGQGGNQPQHF
TGTGCCACCAGTGCCGCCGGACAGGGGGGCAATCAGCCCCAGCATTTT
>NA|NA|TRBJ1-1|14|TRBV12-3/TRBV12-4
CASSHEVRSTEAFF
TGTGCCAGCAGTCATGAGGTCAGGAGCACTGAAGCTTTCTTT
>NA|NA|TRBJ2-5|16|TRBV25-1
CASGWFGGSDSETQYF
TGTGCCAGCGGATGGTTTGGGGGGTCCGATTCAGAGACCCAGTACTTC
>NA|NA|TRBJ2-5|14|TRBV5-1
CASSTGTSRETQYF
TGCGCCAGCAGCACCGGCACTAGCAGAGAGACCCAGTACTTC